The clone carrying this T cell receptor beta chain appeared once. At one end the junction does not follow the germline gene, possibly because of a read error. Amplification of TCR beta CDR3 regions used RNA as the template. First-round RT-PCR of the TCR CDR3 relied on the HTBI primer set. TCRdb analysed the multiplex PCR reads with MiXCR anew, one entry per CDR3 protein. The sample holds approximately 98,000 distinct CDR3 sequences, 40% seen once. The sample originates from a study of T cells in Graves' hyperthyroidism and ophthalmopathy. The CDR3 loop spans 14 amino acids. Germline CDR1 is SEHNR and CDR2 is FQNEAQ (reference sequence).

The origin of this receptor is a woman aged 25 to 39 with Graves' hyperthyroidism. The chain links TRBV7-9 to TRBJ2-2, with D possibly TRBD2 on 5 matching bases. The material sequenced was peripheral blood or thyroid tissue (not recorded which). CDR3 amino acids: CASSIGPGAGELLF. DNA for the CDR3: TGTGCCAGCAGCATTGGACCCGGAGCCGGGGAGCTGCTTTTT. Based on the CDR3 plus reference TRBV7-9 and TRBJ2-2, the full variable domain is DTGVSQNPRHKITKRGQNVTFRCDPISEHNRLYWYRQTLGQGPEFLTYFQNEAQLEKSRLLSDRFSAERPKGSFSTLEIQRTEQGDSAMYLCASSIGPGAGELLFGEGSRLTVL.